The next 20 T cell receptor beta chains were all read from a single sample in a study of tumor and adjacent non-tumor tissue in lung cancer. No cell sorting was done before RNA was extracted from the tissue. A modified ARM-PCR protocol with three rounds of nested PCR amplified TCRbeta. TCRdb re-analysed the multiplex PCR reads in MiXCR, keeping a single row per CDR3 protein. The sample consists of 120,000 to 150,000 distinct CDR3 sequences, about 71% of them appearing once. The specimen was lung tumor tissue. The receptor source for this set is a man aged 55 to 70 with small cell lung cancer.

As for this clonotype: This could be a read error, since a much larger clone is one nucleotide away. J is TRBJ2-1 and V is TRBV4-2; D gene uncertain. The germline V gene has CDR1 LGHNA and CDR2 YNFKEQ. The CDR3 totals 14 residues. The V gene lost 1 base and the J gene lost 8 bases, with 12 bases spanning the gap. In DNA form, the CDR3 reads TGTGCCAGCAGCCAAGCGAGCGAGAGCCATGAGCAGTTCTTC. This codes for CASSQASESHEQFF.

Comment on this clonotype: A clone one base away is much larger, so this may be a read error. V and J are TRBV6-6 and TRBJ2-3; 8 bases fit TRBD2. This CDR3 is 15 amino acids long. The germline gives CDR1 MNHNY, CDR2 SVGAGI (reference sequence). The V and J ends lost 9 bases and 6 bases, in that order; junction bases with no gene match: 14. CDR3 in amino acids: CARRDPGLGLDTQYF. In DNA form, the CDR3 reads TGTGCCAGGAGAGACCCGGGACTAGGTTTGGATACGCAGTATTTT.

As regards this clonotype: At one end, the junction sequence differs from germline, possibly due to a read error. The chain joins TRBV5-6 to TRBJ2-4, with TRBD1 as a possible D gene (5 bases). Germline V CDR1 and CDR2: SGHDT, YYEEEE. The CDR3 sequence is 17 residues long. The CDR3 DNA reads TGTGGCAGCAGCTTATACATGAGACAGTTAGCCAAAAACATTCAGTACTTC. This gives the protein CGSSLYMRQLAKNIQYF.

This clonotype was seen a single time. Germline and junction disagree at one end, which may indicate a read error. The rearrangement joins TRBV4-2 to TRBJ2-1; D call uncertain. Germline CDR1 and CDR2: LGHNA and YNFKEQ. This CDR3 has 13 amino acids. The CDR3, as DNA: TGTGACAGCAGCCAAGATCCAACCGTTGAGCAGTTCTTC. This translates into CDSSQDPTVEQFF.

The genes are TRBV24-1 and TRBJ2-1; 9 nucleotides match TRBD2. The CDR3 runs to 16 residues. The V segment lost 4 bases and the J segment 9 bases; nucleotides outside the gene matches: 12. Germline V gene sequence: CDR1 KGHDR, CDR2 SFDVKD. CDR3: CATSDPSQAGGSEQFF. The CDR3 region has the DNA TGTGCCACCAGTGACCCCTCCCAAGCGGGAGGTAGTGAGCAGTTCTTC.

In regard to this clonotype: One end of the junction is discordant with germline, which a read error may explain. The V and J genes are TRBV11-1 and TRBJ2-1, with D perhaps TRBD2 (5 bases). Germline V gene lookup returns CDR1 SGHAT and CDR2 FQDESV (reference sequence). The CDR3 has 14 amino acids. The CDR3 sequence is CACTFGGSHNEQSF. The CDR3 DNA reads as TGTGCCTGCACCTTTGGTGGGAGCCACAATGAGCAGTCCTTC.

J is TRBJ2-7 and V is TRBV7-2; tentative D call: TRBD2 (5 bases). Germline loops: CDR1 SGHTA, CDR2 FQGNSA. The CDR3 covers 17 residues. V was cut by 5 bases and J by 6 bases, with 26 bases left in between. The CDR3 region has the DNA TGTGCCAGCAGCCCGTCCGGCGGCACGGGGTTTGGTTCCGAGCAGTACTTC. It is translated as CASSPSGGTGFGSEQYF.

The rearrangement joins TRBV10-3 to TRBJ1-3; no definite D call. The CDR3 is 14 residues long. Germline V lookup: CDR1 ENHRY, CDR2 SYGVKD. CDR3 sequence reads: CDARQDPSGNTIYF. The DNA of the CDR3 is TGTGACGCCCGTCAGGACCCCTCTGGAAACACCATATATTTT.

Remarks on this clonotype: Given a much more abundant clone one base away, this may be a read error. The CDR3 is CSPRDPRLAGADTQYF. As DNA, the CDR3 is TGCAGTCCTAGAGATCCCCGGCTAGCGGGAGCAGATACGCAGTATTTT. The V and J genes are TRBV20-1 and TRBJ2-3; 10 bases map to TRBD2. The CDR3 spans 16 residues. The germline V gene encodes CDR1 DFQATT and CDR2 SNEGSKA (reference sequence).

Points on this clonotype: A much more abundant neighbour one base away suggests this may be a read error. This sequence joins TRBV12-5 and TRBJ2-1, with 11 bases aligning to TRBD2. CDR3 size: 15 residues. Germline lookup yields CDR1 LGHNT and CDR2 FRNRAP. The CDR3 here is CASGLGLAGGDEHFF. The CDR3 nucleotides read TGTGCTAGTGGTCTCGGACTAGCGGGTGGGGATGAGCACTTCTTC.

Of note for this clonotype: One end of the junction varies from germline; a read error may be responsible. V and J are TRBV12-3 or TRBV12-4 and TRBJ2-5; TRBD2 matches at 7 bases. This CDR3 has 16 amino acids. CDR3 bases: TGTGCCAGCAGCCCGGCAGCGGGAAGGGTGGTAGATACCCAATACTTC. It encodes CASSPAAGRVVDTQYF.

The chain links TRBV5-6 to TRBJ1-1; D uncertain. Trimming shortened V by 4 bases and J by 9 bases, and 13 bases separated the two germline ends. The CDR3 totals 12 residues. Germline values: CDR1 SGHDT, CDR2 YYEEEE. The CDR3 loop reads CASSRADAQAFF. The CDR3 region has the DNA TGTGCCAGCAGCCGGGCGGACGCCCAAGCTTTCTTT.

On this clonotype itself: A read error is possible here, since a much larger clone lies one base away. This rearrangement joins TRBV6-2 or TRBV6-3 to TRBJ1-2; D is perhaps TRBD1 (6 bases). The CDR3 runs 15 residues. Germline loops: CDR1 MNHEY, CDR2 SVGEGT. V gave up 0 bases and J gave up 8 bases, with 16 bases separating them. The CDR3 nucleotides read TGTGCCAGCAGTTACTCGTGGCAGGGGCTGGAGGGCTACACCTTC. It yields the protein CASSYSWQGLEGYTF.

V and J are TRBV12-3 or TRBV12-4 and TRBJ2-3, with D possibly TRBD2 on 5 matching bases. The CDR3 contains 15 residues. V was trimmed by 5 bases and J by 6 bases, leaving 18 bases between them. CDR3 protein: CASSTLEGVTDTQYF. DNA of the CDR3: TGTGCCAGCAGTACACTAGAGGGAGTCACTGATACGCAGTATTTT.

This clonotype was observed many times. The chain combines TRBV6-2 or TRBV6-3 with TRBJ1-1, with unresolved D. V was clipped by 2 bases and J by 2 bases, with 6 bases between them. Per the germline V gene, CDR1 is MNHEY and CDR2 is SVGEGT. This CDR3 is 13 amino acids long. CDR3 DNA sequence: TGTGCCAGCAGTTACGGCGGCAACACTGAAGCTTTCTTT. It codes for CASSYGGNTEAFF.

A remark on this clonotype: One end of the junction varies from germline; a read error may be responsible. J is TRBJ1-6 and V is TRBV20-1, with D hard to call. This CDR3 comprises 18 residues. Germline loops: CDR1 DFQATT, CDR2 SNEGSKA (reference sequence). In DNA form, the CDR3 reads TGCGGTGCTAGAGATTCTCCGGGGAGTTGGTCATATAATTCACCCCTCCACTTT. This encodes CGARDSPGSWSYNSPLHF.

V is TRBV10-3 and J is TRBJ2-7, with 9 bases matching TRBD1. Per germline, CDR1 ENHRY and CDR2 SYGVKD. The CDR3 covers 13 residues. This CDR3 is CATRTGASYGQYV. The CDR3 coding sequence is TGTGCTACCAGGACAGGGGCGTCCTACGGGCAGTACGTC.

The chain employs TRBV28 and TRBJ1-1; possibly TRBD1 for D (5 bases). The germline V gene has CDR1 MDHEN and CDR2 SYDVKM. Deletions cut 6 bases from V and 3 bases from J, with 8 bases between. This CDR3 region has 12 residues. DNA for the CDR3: TGTGCCAGCAGGGACATCTACACTGAAGCTTTCTTT. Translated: CASRDIYTEAFF.

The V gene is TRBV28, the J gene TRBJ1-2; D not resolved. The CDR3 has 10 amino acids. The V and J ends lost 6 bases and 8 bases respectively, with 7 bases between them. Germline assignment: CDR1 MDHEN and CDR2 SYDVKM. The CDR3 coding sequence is TGTGCCAGCAGACTCAAGGGCTACACCTTC. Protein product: CASRLKGYTF.

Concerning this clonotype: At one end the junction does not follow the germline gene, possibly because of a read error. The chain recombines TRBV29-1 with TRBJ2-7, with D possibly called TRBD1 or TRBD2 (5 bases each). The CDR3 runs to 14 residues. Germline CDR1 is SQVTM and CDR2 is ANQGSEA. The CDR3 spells CSAVEGPSSYEHYF. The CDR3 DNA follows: TGCAGCGCTGTAGAGGGGCCGAGCTCCTACGAGCACTACTTC.